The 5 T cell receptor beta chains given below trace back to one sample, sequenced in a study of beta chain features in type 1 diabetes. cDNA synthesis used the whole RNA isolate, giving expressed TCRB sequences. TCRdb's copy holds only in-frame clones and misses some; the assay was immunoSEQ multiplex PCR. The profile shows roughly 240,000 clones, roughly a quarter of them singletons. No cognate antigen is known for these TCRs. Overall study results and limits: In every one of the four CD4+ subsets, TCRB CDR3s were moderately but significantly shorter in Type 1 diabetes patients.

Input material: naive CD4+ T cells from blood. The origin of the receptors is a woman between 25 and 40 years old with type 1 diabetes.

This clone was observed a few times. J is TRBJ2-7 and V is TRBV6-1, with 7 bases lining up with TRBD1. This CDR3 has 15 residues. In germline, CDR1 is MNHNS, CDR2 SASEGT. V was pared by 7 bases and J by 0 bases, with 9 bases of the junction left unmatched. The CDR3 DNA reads TGTGCCAGCAAAAAGTTCCGGGACAGCTCCTACGAGCAGTACTTC. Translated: CASKKFRDSSYEQYF.

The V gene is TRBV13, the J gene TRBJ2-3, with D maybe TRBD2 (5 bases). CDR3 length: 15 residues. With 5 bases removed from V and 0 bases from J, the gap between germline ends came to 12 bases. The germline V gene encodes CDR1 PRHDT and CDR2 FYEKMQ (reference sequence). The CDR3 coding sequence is TGTGCCAGCAGCCCTACTAGAGATAGCACAGATACGCAGTATTTT. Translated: CASSPTRDSTDTQYF.

The CDR3 loop reads CAWTGRNYEQYF. CDR3 coding DNA: TGTGCCTGGACAGGGCGTAACTACGAGCAGTACTTC. The genes are TRBV6-5 and TRBJ2-7; 8 bases map to TRBD1. The CDR3 contains 12 residues. CDR1 MNHEY and CDR2 SVGAGI come from the germline V gene. V shed 11 bases, J shed 3 bases, and the junction held 6 bases outside the gene matches.

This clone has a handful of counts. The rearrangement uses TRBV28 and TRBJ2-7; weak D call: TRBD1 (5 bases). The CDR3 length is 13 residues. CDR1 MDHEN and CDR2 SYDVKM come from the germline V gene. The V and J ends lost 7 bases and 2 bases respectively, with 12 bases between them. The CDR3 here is CASTRTSTYEQYF. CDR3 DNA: TGTGCCAGCACCCGGACATCCACCTACGAGCAGTACTTC.

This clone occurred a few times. CDR3 sequence (DNA): TGTGCCACCAGCAAAAGACAGGTCAACTTAAATCAGCCCCAGCATTTT. Amino acids: CATSKRQVNLNQPQHF. The rearrangement links TRBV15 to TRBJ1-5, with D possibly being TRBD1 (6 bases). The CDR3 spans 16 residues. The germline gives CDR1 LNHNV, CDR2 YYDKDF (reference sequence). With 4 bases removed from V and 4 bases from J, the gap between germline ends came to 17 bases.